This is a list of T cell receptor beta chains from one sample in a study of tumor-infiltrating lymphocytes in primary liver carcinoma. TCRdb redid the calling of the multiplex PCR reads with MiXCR, one entry per CDR3 protein. The data hold 90,000 to 150,000 distinct CDR3 sequences, with around 70% observed a single time. The sample consisted of tumor-adjacent normal liver tissue. Every receptor here comes from a woman aged 60-75 years with primary liver carcinoma and hepatitis B virus infection. CDR3s include the opening cysteine and the closing phenylalanine or tryptophan. A D gene is named only where the DNA matches it firmly. Clone size is shown for a subset of rows, as once, few, many or a class of expanded clone.

cdr3_length	d_call	clone_size	v_call	j_call	cdr3_nt	cdr3_aa
14	-	-	TRBV30	TRBJ1-3	TGTGCCTGGAGTAGAGGGACAACTGGAAACACCATATATTTT	CAWSRGTTGNTIYF
14	-	once	TRBV29-1	TRBJ1-3	TGCAGCGCTGGGGATAGAAGCTCTGGGAACACCATATATTTT	CSAGDRSSGNTIYF
16	-	once	TRBV5-1	TRBJ1-2	-	CASSQARTGFSYGCTF
15	-	-	TRBV11-2	TRBJ2-7	TGTGCCAGCAGCTTAGAGGCAGGCCATACGTCCGAGCAGTATTTC	CASSLEAGHTSEQYF
15	TRBD2	many	TRBV5-4	TRBJ2-1	TGTGCCAGCAGCTTTCGTAGCGGGAGATACAATGAGCAGTTCTTC	CASSFRSGRYNEQFF
15	-	-	TRBV6-5	TRBJ2-7	TGTGCCAGAAGTTACTCCTCCGGGGCCCCCTACGAACAGTACTTC	CARSYSSGAPYEQYF
13	-	-	TRBV5-1	TRBJ1-4	TGTGCCAGCAGCCTGGGAGCGAATGAAAAACTGTTTTTT	CASSLGANEKLFF
15	-	many	TRBV7-8	TRBJ1-4	TGTGCCAGCAGCAGCCGGGACGGACGTAATGAAAAACTGTTTTTT	CASSSRDGRNEKLFF
14	TRBD2	-	TRBV12-3/TRBV12-4	TRBJ2-1	TGTGTCAGCAGTCCGGGACTAGAGGGAGGTGAGCAGTTCTTC	CVSSPGLEGGEQFF
16	TRBD1	-	TRBV28	TRBJ2-5	TGTGCCAGCAGTTTTGGGTGGAGCAGGGGGACGGAGACCCAGTATTTC	CASSFGWSRGTETQYF
14	-	-	TRBV7-2	TRBJ2-3	TGTGCCAGCAGCTTACTGACTCGCACAGATACGGAGTATTTT	CASSLLTRTDTEYF
14	TRBD2	-	TRBV5-4	TRBJ2-7	TGTGCCAGCAGCTTGGGTCTAGCGGGCTACAAGCAATACTTC	CASSLGLAGYKQYF
14	TRBD1	-	TRBV12-3/TRBV12-4	TRBJ1-2	TGTGCCAGCAGTCTTCCCAGGACAGGGCTCGTCTACACCTTC	CASSLPRTGLVYTF
13	-	few	TRBV14	TRBJ2-5	TGTGCCAGCAGCCAAAGCAGACAAGAGACCCAGCACTTC	CASSQSRQETQHF
13	-	few	TRBV11-3	TRBJ1-1	TGTGCCAGCAGCTTTACGTACAACACTGAAGCTTTCTTT	CASSFTYNTEAFF
13	-	-	TRBV6-1	TRBJ2-3	TGTGCCAGCAGCCCGGGGAGAACAGATACAGAGTATTTT	CASSPGRTDTEYF
15	TRBD2	-	TRBV30	TRBJ2-3	TGTGCTTGGCAACAGGGACTAGCACGCACAGATACGCAGTGTTTT	CAWQQGLARTDTQCF
19	TRBD2	-	TRBV11-2	TRBJ2-3	TGTGCCAGCAGCTTAGTCAGACTAGCGGGAGGGCCGATCGCAGATACGCAGTATTTT	CASSLVRLAGGPIADTQYF
16	TRBD2	-	TRBV5-6	TRBJ2-2	TGTGCCAGCAGCTTGAGGACTAGCGTTAACACCTGGGAGCTGTTTTTT	CASSLRTSVNTWELFF
14	-	many	TRBV7-9	TRBJ2-1	TGTGCCAGCAGCTTAGACAGCTACTACAATGAGCAGTTCTTC	CASSLDSYYNEQFF
15	-	-	TRBV28	TRBJ1-2	TGTGCCAGCAGCAAGGGTCAGATTACTAACTATGACTACACCTTC	CASSKGQITNYDYTF
13	-	-	TRBV11-1	TRBJ2-1	TGTGCCAGCAGGTCATTAGGGGGAAGCGAGCAGCTCTTC	CASRSLGGSEQLF
15	-	-	TRBV28	TRBJ2-1	TGTGCCAGCAGTGAAGTGGTCGGCTCCTACAATGAGCAGCTCTTC	CASSEVVGSYNEQLF
14	TRBD2	-	TRBV11-2	TRBJ2-1	TGTGCCAGTAGATTAGGGGAGGGGCTTAATGAGCAGTTCTTC	CASRLGEGLNEQFF
15	TRBD1	-	TRBV28	TRBJ2-4	TGTGCCAACAGAACAAACAGGGGGGTCAAAAACATTCAGTATTTC	CANRTNRGVKNIQYF
13	-	-	TRBV10-3	TRBJ1-1	TGTGCCATCAGTGACAGGGACAACATTGAAGCCTTCTTT	CAISDRDNIEAFF
17	-	-	TRBV28	TRBJ2-1	TGTGCCAGCAGCTCCCTCATCCGGGACGCAGTCTACAATGAGCAGTTCTTC	CASSSLIRDAVYNEQFF
16	TRBD2	-	TRBV11-2	TRBJ2-5	TGTGTCAGCAGCTTTATCGGGACTAGCGGGATGGAGACCCAATACTTC	CVSSFIGTSGMETQYF
13	-	many	TRBV4-1	TRBJ2-7	TGCGCCAGCAGCCAACGACTGACCTACGAGCAGTACTTC	CASSQRLTYEQYF
16	-	many	TRBV6-1	TRBJ2-1	TGTGCCAGCAGTGAAAGGGCATACTACTCCTACAATGAGCAGTTCTTC	CASSERAYYSYNEQFF
13	-	-	TRBV12-3/TRBV12-4	TRBJ1-1	-	CTSVVGAGTEVFF